This is a list of T cell receptor beta chains from one sample in a study of blood T cells in healthy people across ages. MiXCR, applied by TCRdb to the 5' RACE reads, yields one record per CDR3 protein. Of roughly 500,000 distinct CDR3 sequences in the sample, approximately 27% were seen once. Sequenced material: blood. All receptors derive from a woman between 65 and 79 years old in good health. Both conserved end residues are part of each CDR3. D genes are given only for firm matches. A clone size is listed for some rows: how often the clone was seen (once, few, many), or a class if it is expanded.

clone_size	d_call	v_call	j_call	cdr3_nt	cdr3_aa
few	NA	TRBV6-6	TRBJ1-2	TGTGCCAGCAGTTACGTGGGGGTTGACTGTGGCTACACCTTC	CASSYVGVDCGYTF
NA	NA	TRBV6-1	TRBJ2-4	TGTGCCAGCATGGATCCGCTAGCCAAAAACATTCAGTACTTC	CASMDPLAKNIQYF
NA	NA	TRBV21-1	TRBJ1-1	TGTGCCAGCGCCGTTGTGCGGGACAGAAAGAACACTGAAGCTTTCTTT	CASAVVRDRKNTEAFF
few	NA	TRBV20-1	TRBJ2-1	TGCAGTGCTAGAGGAGGGACAACCCTAAACAATGAGCAGTTCTTC	CSARGGTTLNNEQFF
few	TRBD1	TRBV9	TRBJ2-5	TGTGCCAGCAGCGTGGACAGGGAAAACAAGGAGACCCAGTACTTC	CASSVDRENKETQYF
NA	TRBD1	TRBV20-1	TRBJ2-7	TGCAGTGCTACGGGGACAGGGTCATCCTACGAGCAGTACTTC	CSATGTGSSYEQYF
few	TRBD2	TRBV6-2/TRBV6-3	TRBJ2-5	TGTGCCAGCAGATTGACCCCGGGGGGGCGGGAGACCCAGTACTTC	CASRLTPGGRETQYF
many	NA	TRBV18	TRBJ1-2	TGTGCCAGCTCACCAGGGGCGGGCTTCGACTATGGCTACACCTTC	CASSPGAGFDYGYTF
few	TRBD2	TRBV9	TRBJ2-7	TGTGCCAGCAGCGTAGACGGGGGGACGACAACCTACGAGCAGTACTTC	CASSVDGGTTTYEQYF
few	NA	TRBV20-1	TRBJ2-7	TGCAGTGCTAGGTCGACAGGGGGCGGATGGACTAGCGTCGAGCAGTACTTC	CSARSTGGGWTSVEQYF
NA	NA	TRBV30	TRBJ1-2	TGTGCCTGGACGGAAGGTTCCTCTAACTATGGCTACACCTTC	CAWTEGSSNYGYTF
few	NA	TRBV20-1	TRBJ1-2	TGCAGTGCTGTTAGGGAGGACTATGGCTACACCTTC	CSAVREDYGYTF
NA	NA	TRBV6-6	TRBJ1-1	TGTGCCAGCAGTTACTCAATTTGGACGGCGAACACTGAAGCTTTCTTT	CASSYSIWTANTEAFF
NA	TRBD1	TRBV20-1	TRBJ1-6	TGCAGTGCTAGAGCAGACAGGGGGATCAATTCACCCCTCCACTTT	CSARADRGINSPLHF
few	NA	TRBV12-3/TRBV12-4	TRBJ2-5	TGTGCCAGCAGTCCGACTGGCTTCGAGACCCAGTACTTC	CASSPTGFETQYF
NA	NA	TRBV4-1	TRBJ2-4	TGCGCCAGCAGCCAAGGCGAGGCGAACATTCAGTACTTC	CASSQGEANIQYF
NA	NA	TRBV18	TRBJ2-1	TGTGCCAGCTCACCTCGCAGGGATAGCTCCTACAATGAGCAGTTCTTC	CASSPRRDSSYNEQFF
NA	TRBD1	TRBV4-3	TRBJ1-2	TGCGCCAGCAGCCACCTCCCCGGGACAGGGTCCGGCGGCTACACCTTC	CASSHLPGTGSGGYTF
NA	TRBD2	TRBV20-1	TRBJ2-7	TGCAGTGCTAGATGGACTAGCGACTACGAGCAGTACTTC	CSARWTSDYEQYF
NA	NA	TRBV6-8	TRBJ2-7	TGTGCCAGCAGCCCCCCATACTACGAGCAGTACTTC	CASSPPYYEQYF
NA	TRBD1	TRBV7-3	TRBJ1-1	TGTGCCAGCAGCTTATCTCACAGGGGGAACACTGAAGCCTTCTTT	CASSLSHRGNTEAFF
few	NA	TRBV20-1	TRBJ1-1	TGCAGTGCTAGATTTGTCGGACGGGAAGAAGCTTTCTTT	CSARFVGREEAFF